Detailed here is one TCR beta chain. The antigen it recognizes is unknown. No clone much larger than this one lies a single base away; base qualities are absent. The germline V gene (reference sequence) yields MNHEY for CDR1 and SMNVEV for CDR2. The CDR3 measures 16 amino acids from cysteine to phenylalanine. The retained sequence is limited to the CDR3, 48 bases, with the frame set at the first base. Cut back by 3 bases and 0 bases, the V and J ends lie 15 bases apart. The data are from a study of shared clonotypes between healthy human individuals (dated by TCRdb to the early 2020s). Background for the entire study: The cohort comprised a couple of women and a few men aged 18 to 49 years. For each donor, three plates each were used for CD4 naive and CD4 memory, two plates were used for CD8 naive, and one plate was used for CD8 memory. To estimate repertoire size and how much clonotype sharing occurs between individuals, the study deeply sequenced the blood TCR repertoires of 5 or 6 healthy adults. Libraries were prepared and TCR repertoires were sequenced by different laboratories using diverse techniques, in order to increase sequencing depth and limit assay-specific biases. Each donor's leukapheresis produced roughly between roughly 0.9 and 9 billion PBMCs.

TCR CDR3 regions were amplified from genomic DNA by multiplex PCR using the deep immunoSEQ assay. Genomic DNA extracted from each cell subset was distributed evenly over all wells of several immunoSEQ 96-well plates, and each plate served as one replicate. For sorted subsets, around 200 ng genomic DNA, equal to approximately 30,000 T cell genomes, was loaded into each replicate PCR. The purified libraries were quantified using a Qubit 3.0 fluorometer, sized with a Bioanalyzer 2100, and then quantified again using the KAPA Library Quantification kit. A separate single-read 150-cycle Illumina NextSeq 550 flow cell was used to sequence each immunoSEQ 96-well plate. The original methods were these. Because the immunoSEQ output held only junctional sequences and lacked quality scores, the filtering could not match the filtering applied to full-length reads. Sequences were annotated with PyIR, a Python wrapper for IgBLAST v1.9, using IMGT germline references to assign V/J genes and CDR3. Reads were filtered out if the reads had weak V/J assignments (E-value above 1e-6), no CDR3, stop codons, out-of-frame junctions, or ambiguous translated residues. V3J clonotypes were defined as sequences sharing the same inferred V gene, J gene, and CDR3 amino acid sequence. Percentage overlap between repertoires was calculated by dividing the number of shared unique clonotypes by the size of the smaller repertoire. Repertoire richness was assessed with RTK rarefaction, the Chao1 estimator, and Recon v2.1 estimates of unobserved clonotypes. Generation probabilities were computed with OLGA for all TCRbeta clonotypes obtained by the gDNA method from a few donors. TCRdb obtained this table from immuneACCESS and retained in-frame rearrangements with V and J assigned. These tables miss some clones; where compared with another copy, unresolved V genes account for less than half of the shortfall, and the remainder is unexplained. D and trimming were read from the DNA, whereas the V and J calls and clone size are those reported in that table. This sample holds a few million clones; around 95% were observed only once. Of the sample, about 1.6% is held by the ten largest clones.

CD8 naive samples were CD45RO-negative cells positively selected for CCR7, giving a CD45RA+CCR7+ population that excluded TemRA cells. Healthy HIV-negative adults with no recently reported acute infections or vaccinations were included as donors. Every donor was a Caucasian adult residing in Nashville, Tennessee, USA. After blood collection by leukapheresis, PBMCs were isolated using Ficoll-Histopaque density gradient centrifugation and then cryopreserved in the vapor phase of liquid nitrogen. Analytical flow cytometry was used to check the purity and quantity of each magnetically sorted T cell population. Each sorted fraction had its genomic DNA isolated and then quantified by UV absorbance on a Nanodrop 2000c. Broader findings and caveats from the paper: Because the study included only a small number of donors, the genetic and exposure-history diversity represented was limited. Incomplete sequencing was indicated by rarefaction of sorted-subset datasets, despite the large sequencing depth. Based on pairwise subsampling, the degree of clonotype sharing among donors was expected to be affected by sequencing depth. Clonotypes shared by all four sorted-subset donors showed higher generation probabilities than non-shared clonotypes. Only blood was sampled, and tissue TCR repertoires likely differ from those in blood. Sharing across a few donors was observed for approximately 5% of naive CD4, 3% to 3.5% of naive CD8, 2.3% of memory CD4, and roughly 0.4% of memory CD8 clonotypes. Larger estimated clonotype richness was generally found for naive subsets than for memory subsets.

The V and J segments used are TRBV27 and TRBJ2-7, with TRBD2 as a weak D call on 5 bases. The TCR originated in a man aged 18 to 30 in good health. Some clones in this sample may be carry-over from other donors' samples. The material sequenced was naive CD8+ T cells from PBMCs. This specimen's cell subset or site label, interpreted: CD45RA+CCR7+. CDR3 reads: CASSLEPAVSSYEQYF. The nucleotide sequence is TGTGCCAGCAGTTTGGAACCAGCGGTCAGCTCCTACGAGCAGTACTTC.